The sequence of this T cell receptor (beta chain) was determined in a study of breast tumors, draining lymph nodes, adjacent tissues. Breast cancer patients provided tissue from their axillary draining lymph nodes. Study results and limitations: Luminal-like breast cancer showed significantly greater tumor-nontumor repertoire similarity than basal-like breast cancer did. Tumors had less TCR diversity than lymph nodes, more than nontumor tissue. Findings are consistent with lymph node origin and intratumoral expansion of most tumor T cells.

One entry per CDR3 protein results from TCRdb running MiXCR on the multiplex PCR reads. This table holds some 85,000 distinct CDR3 sequences, roughly 28% found once. The V gene end was trimmed by 5 bases and the J gene end by 10 bases; junction bases not matched to a gene: 14. Germline CDR1 reads MNHEY; CDR2 reads SMNVEV (reference sequence). The CDR3 consists of 15 residues. The sample holds many counts of this clonotype. Antigen: not known. The sequenced material came from axillary lymph node tissue. The origin of this receptor is a female donor with breast cancer. Some clones in this sample may be carry-over from other donors' samples. The rearrangement links TRBV27 to TRBJ2-1; 7 bases are a match to TRBD2. CDR3 region: CASSPGLNLRGEQFF. CDR3 nucleotide sequence: TGTGCCAGCAGTCCGGGACTAAATTTGAGGGGCGAGCAGTTCTTC.